The 24 T cell receptor beta chains in this list originate from one sample, sequenced in a study of shared clonotypes between healthy human individuals. The assay was immunoSEQ multiplex PCR, and TCRdb's table has in-frame clones only and misses some. Among about 980,000 clones listed, around 80% were seen once. The sequencing sample was made of memory CD4+ T cells sorted from blood. The sample's subset: CD45RA-negative fraction. The receptors come from a man aged 18 to 35 in good health.

This clone occurred once. This chain joins TRBV5-1 and TRBJ2-7, with 9 nucleotides matching TRBD1. This CDR3 is built from 14 residues. Unmatched junction bases numbered 7, after V lost 7 bases and J lost 2 bases. From germline, CDR1 is SGHRS and CDR2 YFSETQ. CDR3 in amino acids: CASSGTGNPYEQYF. CDR3 coding DNA: TGCGCCAGCTCCGGGACAGGGAACCCCTACGAGCAGTACTTC.

The genes are TRBV27 and TRBJ2-1; 15 bases are a match to TRBD2. This CDR3 has 18 residues. Germline values: CDR1 MNHEY, CDR2 SMNVEV (reference sequence). J was trimmed by 7 bases and V by 5 bases; bases with no gene match: 12. DNA of the CDR3: TGTGCCAGCAGTCTCTACGGGACTAGCGGGAGGCCCGGGAATGAGCAGTTCTTC. Translated: CASSLYGTSGRPGNEQFF.

The chain links TRBV6-5 to TRBJ1-1; 7 bases map to TRBD1. This CDR3 comprises 14 residues. Germline V CDR1 and CDR2: MNHEY, SVGAGI. The J segment lost 2 bases and the V segment lost 5 bases, leaving 5 bases of the junction unmatched. The CDR3 is CASSGRQGNTEAFF. The CDR3 nucleotides are TGTGCCAGCAGTGGAAGACAGGGCAACACTGAAGCTTTCTTT.

This clone is a singleton in its sample. The chain recombines TRBV4-1 with TRBJ2-5; 11 nucleotides align to TRBD1. CDR1 is MGHRA and CDR2 is YSYEKL in the germline V gene. The CDR3 runs 16 residues. Trimming cost V 4 bases and J 2 bases; bases outside gene matches: 6. The CDR3 sequence: CASSPGQGVSQETQYF. CDR3 DNA sequence: TGCGCCAGCAGCCCGGGACAGGGGGTTTCTCAAGAGACCCAGTACTTC.

The chain employs TRBV5-1 and TRBJ2-3, with 11 bases lining up with TRBD2. V shed 0 bases and J 2 bases; nucleotides not matched to a gene: 5. Looked up from germline, CDR1 is SGHRS and CDR2 is YFSETQ. The CDR3 has 17 amino acids. The CDR3 sequence is CASSLEVSGGATDTQYF. The CDR3 coding sequence is TGCGCCAGCAGCTTGGAAGTTAGCGGGGGGGCCACAGATACGCAGTATTTT.

The CDR3 loop is CASSRGGNEQFF. For the CDR3, the DNA is TGTGCCAGCAGCCGGGGGGGCAATGAGCAGTTCTTC. The V gene is TRBV9, the J gene TRBJ2-1; TRBD2 agrees at 8 bases. From germline, CDR1 is SGDLS and CDR2 YYNGEE. V trimming: 4 bases; J trimming: 6 bases; junction bases outside the gene matches: 0. This CDR3 is 12 amino acids long.

The V and J genes are TRBV11-2 and TRBJ2-7; tentatively, D is TRBD1 or TRBD2 (7 bases each). Between the trimmed V and J ends, which lost 5 bases and 4 bases, there was a span of 15 bases. There are 14 residues in the CDR3. Germline V lookup: CDR1 SGHAT, CDR2 FQNNGV. The CDR3 region is CASSIGRGQYEQYF. The CDR3 DNA sequence: TGTGCCAGCAGCATAGGGAGGGGGCAGTACGAGCAGTACTTC.

This clone appeared a few times. The chain combines TRBV19 with TRBJ1-1; TRBD1 agrees at 8 bases. With V trimmed by 5 bases and J by 4 bases, 21 bases remained unmatched. Germline CDR1 is LNHDA and CDR2 is SQIVND (reference sequence). The CDR3 is 19 residues long. This chain's CDR3 is CASSATTSGGRGKITEAFF. CDR3 DNA sequence: TGTGCCAGTAGTGCGACTACTTCAGGGGGCCGGGGGAAGATCACTGAAGCTTTCTTT.

The rearrangement links TRBV5-1 to TRBJ1-2; 8 positions agree with TRBD1. V lost 0 bases and J lost 5; bases outside the gene matches: 15. The CDR3 is 18 amino acids. Germline CDR1 SGHRS, CDR2 YFSETQ. CDR3 DNA sequence: TGCGCCAGCAGCTTGGCCGACGGACAGGGTAGGGTGCTATATGGCTACACCTTC. Protein: CASSLADGQGRVLYGYTF.

As for this clone: The sample carries other DNA sequences with the same CDR3. The chain carries TRBV5-1 and TRBJ2-3; D might be TRBD1 or TRBD2, each matching 6 bases. V was clipped by 0 bases and J by 3 bases, with 11 bases between them. Germline V gene lookup returns CDR1 SGHRS and CDR2 YFSETQ. This CDR3 has 15 residues. The CDR3 is CASSLAGGLTDTQYF. CDR3 sequence (DNA): TGCGCCAGCAGCTTGGCTGGGGGGCTGACAGATACGCAGTATTTT.

The CDR3 DNA follows: TGTGCCAGCAGCTCACAGGGAGGAGATGAAAAACTGTTTTTT. Translation: CASSSQGGDEKLFF. The chain carries TRBV7-8 and TRBJ1-4; D is perhaps TRBD1 (6 bases). Between the trimmed V and J ends, which lost 4 bases and 6 bases, there was a span of 12 bases. There are 14 residues in the CDR3. Germline-derived CDR1 and CDR2 are SGHVS and FQNEAQ.

A single count supports this clone. The CDR3 is CASSFDRKEMNTEAFF. As DNA, the CDR3 is TGTGCCAGCAGCTTTGACAGGAAAGAAATGAACACTGAAGCTTTCTTT. The J gene is TRBJ1-1, the V gene TRBV11-3; a possible D gene is TRBD1 (6 bases). Germline CDR1 and CDR2: SGHNT and YENEEA. The CDR3 is made up of 16 amino acids. Deletions cut 3 bases from V and 0 bases from J, with 14 bases between. Full variable domain (remainder filled in from reference TRBV11-3 and TRBJ1-1): EAGVVQSPRYKIIEKKQPVAFWCNPISGHNTLYWYLQNLGQGPELLIRYENEEAVDDSQLPKDRFSAERLKGVDSTLKIQPAELGDSAVYLCASSFDRKEMNTEAFFGQGTRLTVV.

This clone was detected a few times. The rearrangement joins TRBV19 to TRBJ1-3; D unresolved. Germline V lookup: CDR1 LNHDA, CDR2 SQIVND (reference sequence). The CDR3 is 13 residues long. Trimming stripped 4 bases from V and 4 bases from J, with 8 bases between. The CDR3 sequence: CASSTGSGNTIYF. The DNA for the CDR3 is TGTGCCAGTAGTACGGGGAGCGGAAACACCATATATTTT.

In the case of this clone: Additional DNA sequences in this sample encode the identical CDR3. The chain carries TRBV18 and TRBJ2-5, with D unresolved. This CDR3 has 13 amino acids. Germline lookup yields CDR1 KGHSH and CDR2 LQKENI. The V gene lost 0 bases and the J gene lost 4 bases, with 6 bases spanning the gap. The CDR3 DNA reads TGTGCCAGCTCACCACCAGTAGGAGAGACCCAGTACTTC. This encodes CASSPPVGETQYF.

This clone was seen ten or more times. The CDR3 nucleotides read TGTGCCAGCAGCGGACAGGGCGCAACCGGGGAGCTGTTTTTT. It is translated as CASSGQGATGELFF. V gene TRBV11-2 combines with J gene TRBJ2-2, with 8 bases that match TRBD1. The CDR3 extends over 14 amino acids. The germline V gene encodes CDR1 SGHAT and CDR2 FQNNGV. V gave up 5 bases and J gave up 5 bases; unmatched junction bases: 4. The full variable domain, completed using reference TRBV11-2 and TRBJ2-2, is EAGVAQSPRYKIIEKRQSVAFWCNPISGHATLYWYQQILGQGPKLLIQFQNNGVVDDSQLPKDRFSAERLKGVDSTLKIQPAKLEDSAVYLCASSGQGATGELFFGEGSRLTVL.

The rearrangement links TRBV5-6 to TRBJ1-1; possible D gene TRBD1, 5 bases. V lost 0 bases, J lost 11 bases, and 11 bases lay in between. CDR3 size: 12 residues. Germline V gene data show CDR1 as SGHDT and CDR2 as YYEEEE. In nucleotides, the CDR3 is TGTGCCAGCAGCTTGGGGGCAGGGTCGGCTTTCTTT. This translates into CASSLGAGSAFF.

The V and J genes are TRBV5-1 and TRBJ2-3; TRBD1 is a possible D gene (5 bases). The length of the CDR3 is 14 residues. CDR1 and CDR2 from the germline V gene are SGHRS and YFSETQ. The V end was cut by 6 bases, the J end by 2 bases, with 13 bases between. CDR3 region: CASNKVQDTDTQYF. The CDR3 coding sequence is TGCGCCAGCAACAAAGTACAGGACACAGATACGCAGTATTTT.

This clone was detected a few times. This likely stems from a read error, as it lies one base from a far larger clone. The same CDR3 can be traced to other DNA sequences in this sample. The genes are TRBV6-4 and TRBJ2-2; 9 bases match TRBD2. This CDR3 comprises 16 residues. Germline CDR1 MRHNA, CDR2 SNTAGT. The CDR3 DNA is TGTGCCAGCCGTGAGACTGGCGGGGGGGCCTCCGGGGAGCTGTTTTTT. Translating gives CASRETGGGASGELFF.

The CDR3 sequence is CASSLRVLYGYTF. In nucleotides, the CDR3 is TGTGCCAGCAGTTTAAGGGTCCTCTATGGCTACACCTTC. V and J are TRBV28 and TRBJ1-2; D is unclear. Trimming stripped 2 bases from V and 4 bases from J, with 8 bases between. CDR1 is MDHEN and CDR2 is SYDVKM in the germline V gene. The CDR3 is 13 residues long.

Notes on this clone: Other DNA sequences of this sample code for an identical CDR3. The chain is built from TRBV30 and TRBJ2-7; no firm D call. Germline CDR1 GTSNPN, CDR2 SVGIG (reference sequence). V lost 3 bases to trimming and J lost 1 base, with 7 bases between them. This CDR3 is 12 amino acids long. CDR3 residues: CAWSGGSYEQYF. CDR3 nucleotide sequence: TGTGCCTGGAGCGGCGGATCCTACGAGCAGTACTTC.

This chain connects TRBV28 to TRBJ2-7; the match to TRBD1 covers 12 bases. The CDR3 is 15 residues long. Trimming at V came to 7 bases and at J to 5 bases, leaving 9 bases not matched to a gene. The V gene's germline CDR1 is MDHEN and CDR2 SYDVKM. Here the CDR3 reads CASIPSGTGGNEQYF. The CDR3 nucleotides are TGTGCCAGCATCCCCTCCGGGACAGGGGGCAACGAGCAGTACTTC.

The chain uses TRBV6-6 and TRBJ1-5; TRBD1 is a possible D gene (6 bases). V was trimmed by 6 bases and J by 4 bases, leaving 16 bases between them. Germline assignment: CDR1 MNHNY and CDR2 SVGAGI (reference sequence). The CDR3 extends over 15 amino acids. Written as DNA, the CDR3 is TGTGCCAGCAGCCAGAGGGGGAACGCGAATCAGCCCCAGCATTTT. Translated, it gives CASSQRGNANQPQHF.

In regard to this clone: Other DNA sequences in this specimen translate into the identical CDR3. This rearrangement joins TRBV7-2 to TRBJ2-3; D remains ambiguous. Per germline, CDR1 SGHTA and CDR2 FQGNSA. This CDR3 region has 15 residues. Trimming stripped 4 bases from V and 1 base from J, with 12 bases between. DNA for the CDR3: TGTGCCAGCAGCTCCTACTTAGCCGGCACAGATACGCAGTATTTT. Protein: CASSSYLAGTDTQYF.

This clone was observed once. The V and J genes are TRBV27 and TRBJ2-7, with D possibly TRBD2 on 6 matching bases. V lost 7 bases and J lost 0, with 16 bases in between. The CDR3 extends over 15 amino acids. Germline V gene lookup returns CDR1 MNHEY and CDR2 SMNVEV (reference sequence). The CDR3 nucleotides are TGTGCCAGCAAGGTAGGCGGGGCCAACTCCTACGAGCAGTACTTC. It yields the protein CASKVGGANSYEQYF.